One sample yielded the 9 T cell receptor beta chains listed below, sequenced in a study of shared clonotypes between healthy human individuals. Sequencing used immunoSEQ multiplex PCR; TCRdb keeps in-frame clones, though not all of them. The sample carries approximately 110,000 clones, about 67% recorded once. Specimen: memory CD8+ T cells sorted from blood. Specified subset: CD45RO+ cells pooled with CCR7-negative TemRA cells. The receptors were sampled from a woman in her twenties or thirties in good health.

This clone has more than one count but fewer than ten. The chain is built from TRBV19 and TRBJ1-5; 9 bases map to TRBD1. The CDR3 is 16 residues long. Germline CDR1 is LNHDA and CDR2 is SQIVND (reference sequence). Trimming cost V 7 bases and J 5 bases; bases outside gene matches: 12. The CDR3 loop reads CASNLPRGQGDQPQHF. The CDR3 DNA is TGTGCCAGTAACCTCCCCCGGGGACAGGGCGATCAGCCCCAGCATTTT.

This clone was seen a handful of times. The chain uses TRBV2 and TRBJ1-5; 7 positions match TRBD1. The CDR3 loop spans 15 amino acids. Germline trimming cut 2 bases from V and 7 bases from J; bases unmatched to any gene: 8. Germline V gene lookup returns CDR1 SNHLY and CDR2 FYNNEI. The CDR3 DNA is TGTGCCAGCAGTGAATGGCTACAGGGGCTACAGCCCCAGCATTTT. Its protein is CASSEWLQGLQPQHF.

The rearrangement uses TRBV6-1 and TRBJ2-7; D call uncertain. Germline CDR1 reads MNHNS; CDR2 reads SASEGT. With 4 bases removed from V and 0 bases from J, the gap between germline ends came to 7 bases. The CDR3 consists of 13 residues. The CDR3 nucleotides read TGTGCCAGCAGTGTGTCTAACTCCTACGAGCAGTACTTC. Its translation is CASSVSNSYEQYF.

The chain has TRBV7-8 and TRBJ1-1; the D is unclear. CDR1 is SGHVS, CDR2 FQNEAQ, per germline. Trimming removed 1 base at V and 1 base at J, with 13 bases between. The CDR3 is made up of 16 amino acids. The CDR3 protein is CASSLDLWFTNTEAFF. CDR3 nucleotides: TGTGCCAGCAGCTTAGATCTTTGGTTCACGAACACTGAAGCTTTCTTT. Complete variable domain (other parts from reference TRBV7-8 and TRBJ1-1): GAGVSQSPRYKVAKRGQDVALRCDPISGHVSLFWYQQALGQGPEFLTYFQNEAQLDKSGLPSDRFFAERPEGSVSTLKIQRTQQEDSAVYLCASSLDLWFTNTEAFFGQGTRLTVV.

The chain joins TRBV6-1 to TRBJ2-7; 7 bases line up with TRBD2. V lost 2 bases, J lost 0 bases, and 7 bases stayed unmatched. The CDR3 totals 16 residues. Germline CDR1 MNHNS, CDR2 SASEGT. The CDR3 sequence is CASSEYFRGSSYEQYF. The CDR3 nucleotides are TGTGCCAGCAGTGAATACTTCCGCGGGAGCTCCTACGAGCAGTACTTC.

The chain is built from TRBV2 and TRBJ2-1; D call uncertain. V dropped 6 bases and J dropped 0 bases, with 12 bases sitting between them. Germline values: CDR1 SNHLY, CDR2 FYNNEI. The CDR3 length is 15 residues. CDR3 in DNA: TGTGCCAGCAGCGTAGAGGCTGACTCCTACAATGAGCAGTTCTTC. It translates to CASSVEADSYNEQFF.

This rearrangement joins TRBV18 to TRBJ2-1; possible D gene TRBD2, 6 bases. Germline CDR1 and CDR2: KGHSH and LQKENI. Trimming pared 4 bases from V and 0 bases from J, leaving 16 bases between. There are 17 residues in the CDR3. CDR3 sequence (DNA): TGTGCCAGCTCACAGATAGCGGCGGGAAGCTCCTACAATGAGCAGTTCTTC. This encodes CASSQIAAGSSYNEQFF.

J is TRBJ2-7 and V is TRBV6-4, with 7 positions matching TRBD2. The junction had 5 bases not matched to a gene; V was cut back by 3 bases and J by 0 bases. CDR3 length: 15 residues. Germline V CDR1 and CDR2: MRHNA, SNTAGT. The CDR3 spells CASSEAAGSSYEQYF. The CDR3 DNA follows: TGTGCCAGCAGTGAAGCAGCGGGGAGCTCCTACGAGCAGTACTTC.

The chain has TRBV2 and TRBJ1-6, with D maybe TRBD1 (6 bases). Trimming took off 5 bases at V and 6 bases at J, with 11 bases between the two ends. The germline V gene has CDR1 SNHLY and CDR2 FYNNEI. This CDR3 region has 14 residues. The CDR3, as DNA: TGTGCCAGCAGTCGGACAGCTTCTAATTCACCCCTCCACTTT. Protein product: CASSRTASNSPLHF.